This T cell receptor beta chain was profiled in a study of Tregs in tolerant kidney transplant recipients. Across the study: Antibodies separated recipient from donor cells. Overall study results and limits: Some patients' samples used different primers over time, so nucleotide sequences weren't comparable. In tolerant patients, donor-specific Tregs outgrew total Tregs, suggesting antigen-driven expansion.

This table comes from immunoSEQ multiplex PCR, and its TCRdb copy is limited to in-frame clones, with some not included. The sample holds around 6,000 clones; roughly 89% are singletons and the top ten take less than 4.5%. As concerns this clone: Its antigen is still unknown.

This sample comprised Tregs from blood cultured with allogeneic cells, obtained before the transplant. The source of this sequence is a human patient who received a combined kidney and bone marrow transplant.

CDR3 sequence: CASVLSYGYTF. The CDR3 DNA is TGTGCCAGCGTACTAAGCTATGGCTACACCTTC. V is TRBV2 and J is TRBJ1-2, with D hard to call. The CDR3 spans 11 residues. Germline CDR1 SNHLY, CDR2 FYNNEI. V lost 8 bases to trimming and J lost 4 bases, with 8 bases between them.